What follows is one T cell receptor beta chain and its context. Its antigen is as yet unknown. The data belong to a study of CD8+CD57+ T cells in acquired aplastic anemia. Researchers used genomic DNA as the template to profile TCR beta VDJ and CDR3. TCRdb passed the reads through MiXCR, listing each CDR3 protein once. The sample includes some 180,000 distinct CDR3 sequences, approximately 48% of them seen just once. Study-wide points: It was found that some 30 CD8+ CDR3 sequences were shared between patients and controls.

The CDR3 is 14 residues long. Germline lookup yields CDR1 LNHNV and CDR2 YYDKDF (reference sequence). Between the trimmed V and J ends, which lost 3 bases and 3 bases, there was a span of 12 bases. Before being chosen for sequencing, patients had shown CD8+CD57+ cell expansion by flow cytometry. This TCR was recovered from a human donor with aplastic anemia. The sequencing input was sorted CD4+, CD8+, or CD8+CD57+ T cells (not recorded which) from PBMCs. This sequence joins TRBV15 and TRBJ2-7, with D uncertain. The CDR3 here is CATSSLVDDYEQYF. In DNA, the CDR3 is TGTGCCACCAGCAGCTTGGTAGATGACTACGAGCAGTACTTC.